The 27 T cell receptor beta chains below were found in one sample sequenced in a study of T cell repertoires in cytomegalovirus infection. TCRdb ran MiXCR on the reads and lists one entry per CDR3 protein. Here the sample spans fewer than 350,000 distinct CDR3 sequences, roughly 15% being singletons. The sequenced sample consisted of PBMCs. The receptors here all came from a human donor in good health (CMV status not recorded). Some clones in this sample may be carry-over from other donors' samples.

Only a few counts were recorded for this clonotype. The chain has TRBV20-1 and TRBJ1-2; 7 bases are a match to TRBD1. This CDR3 region has 13 residues. The junction had 5 bases not matched to a gene; V was cut back by 0 bases and J by 7 bases. In germline, CDR1 is DFQATT, CDR2 SNEGSKA (reference sequence). The CDR3: CSARDWTGRGYTF. CDR3 DNA: TGCAGTGCTAGAGATTGGACAGGCCGTGGCTACACCTTC.

V is TRBV6-6 and J is TRBJ1-5, with 9 nucleotides matching TRBD1. Per the germline V gene, CDR1 is MNHNY and CDR2 is SVGAGI (reference sequence). J was trimmed by 2 bases and V by 10 bases; bases with no gene match: 15. The CDR3 loop spans 17 amino acids. DNA of the CDR3: TGTGCCATCCGGGGACAGGGCCTTTTCGGGGGCAATCAGCCCCAGCATTTT. This gives the protein CAIRGQGLFGGNQPQHF.

This clonotype came up a few times. The chain uses TRBV2 and TRBJ1-5; D call uncertain. The CDR3 covers 13 residues. Germline V gene data show CDR1 as SNHLY and CDR2 as FYNNEI. The V gene lost 7 bases and the J gene lost 3 bases, with 10 bases spanning the gap. CDR3 protein: CASTLEYNQPQHF. CDR3 nucleotides: TGTGCCAGCACTCTAGAGTACAATCAGCCCCAGCATTTT.

This clonotype was counted at least ten times. The chain carries TRBV12-3 or TRBV12-4 and TRBJ2-1; 12 nucleotides line up with TRBD1. V lost 4 bases, J lost 9 bases, and 10 bases stayed unmatched. The CDR3 has 16 amino acids. The CDR3, as DNA: TGTGCCAGCAGTTCTGTCCCGGGACAGGGGGCGCGTGAGCAGTTCTTC. This gives the protein CASSSVPGQGAREQFF.

The V call is TRBV12-3 or TRBV12-4, the J call TRBJ1-6; 7 nucleotides match TRBD1. V trimming: 3 bases; J trimming: 10 bases; junction bases outside the gene matches: 9. The CDR3 runs to 15 residues. This CDR3 reads CASSFLDRAWSPLHF. The CDR3 nucleotides read TGTGCCAGCAGTTTCCTCGACAGGGCTTGGTCACCCCTCCACTTT.

This clonotype was seen ten or more times. This chain uses TRBV28 with TRBJ2-2; D is uncertain. The V gene's germline CDR1 is MDHEN and CDR2 SYDVKM. The CDR3 is made up of 11 amino acids. Trimming stripped 5 bases from V and 5 bases from J, with 3 bases between. The CDR3 nucleotides are TGTGCCAGCAGTAAAACCGGGGAGCTGTTTTTT. This codes for CASSKTGELFF.

The J gene is TRBJ2-3, the V gene TRBV4-3; D is ambiguous. This CDR3 has 14 amino acids. CDR1 is LGHNA and CDR2 is YSLEER in the germline V gene. Trimming stripped 4 bases from V and 4 bases from J, with 12 bases between. CDR3: CASSRTQVPDTQYF. The CDR3 DNA is TGCGCCAGCAGCCGAACCCAGGTCCCAGATACGCAGTATTTT.

There are a few counts of this clonotype. The V and J genes are TRBV14 and TRBJ2-7; 9 nucleotides match TRBD1. The germline CDR1 and CDR2 sequences are SGHDN and FVKESK. With V trimmed by 6 bases and J by 3 bases, 9 bases remained unmatched. The CDR3 extends over 15 amino acids. The CDR3 sequence is CASSSSGTGLYEQYF. CDR3 nucleotide sequence: TGTGCCAGCAGTTCATCCGGGACAGGGCTCTACGAGCAGTACTTC.

The V call is TRBV4-2, the J call TRBJ1-5; D not resolved. The CDR3 loop spans 14 amino acids. The V end was cut by 4 bases, the J end by 4 bases, with 11 bases between. CDR1 and CDR2 (germline): LGHNA, YNFKEQ. The CDR3 bases are TGTGCCAGCAGCCGAGAACCCGAGAATCAGCCCCAGCATTTT. Translation gives CASSREPENQPQHF.

The rearrangement uses TRBV5-1 and TRBJ1-1; 8 nucleotides align to TRBD1. Per the germline V gene, CDR1 is SGHRS and CDR2 is YFSETQ. V lost 5 bases to trimming and J lost 6 bases; unmatched junction nucleotides: 6. CDR3 size: 13 residues. Here the CDR3 DNA reads TGCGCCAGCAGGGAACCGACAGGGGCTGAAGCTTTCTTT. Encoded protein: CASREPTGAEAFF.

This clonotype was counted many times. The V and J genes are TRBV6-2 or TRBV6-3 and TRBJ2-7; no clear D gene. CDR1 and CDR2 (germline): MNHEY, SVGEGT. This CDR3 region has 15 residues. Trimming took 2 bases from V and 0 from J, leaving 11 bases between them. Here the CDR3 DNA reads TGTGCCAGCAGTTACGACCAGGCCACCTCCTACGAGCAGTACTTC. It translates to CASSYDQATSYEQYF.

This clonotype was detected many times. The chain couples TRBV10-3 to TRBJ2-1; D is unresolved. Deletions cut 4 bases from V and 0 bases from J, with 10 bases between. Germline CDR1 ENHRY, CDR2 SYGVKD. This CDR3 has 15 residues. The CDR3 bases are TGTGCCATCAGTGTCCCCGGAAGCTCCTACAATGAGCAGTTCTTC. This sequence encodes CAISVPGSSYNEQFF.

This clonotype occurred a few times. The chain uses TRBV14 and TRBJ2-1; 10 bases agree with TRBD2. V gave up 0 bases and J gave up 12 bases; unmatched junction bases: 20. The CDR3 extends over 19 amino acids. CDR1 SGHDN and CDR2 FVKESK come from the germline V gene. CDR3 amino acids: CASSQDITPLAGLAFGQFF. CDR3 sequence (DNA): TGTGCCAGCAGCCAAGATATTACCCCTCTCGCGGGACTAGCGTTTGGGCAGTTCTTC.

CDR3 bases: TGCGCCAGCAGCTTGGAAGGGGGCAAAACTGAAGCTTTCTTT. Amino acid sequence: CASSLEGGKTEAFF. The chain employs TRBV5-1 and TRBJ1-1; 7 bases match TRBD1. CDR3 size: 14 residues. With V trimmed by 0 bases and J by 5 bases, 4 bases remained unmatched. Germline CDR1 SGHRS, CDR2 YFSETQ.

This clonotype was seen at least ten times. CDR3 sequence reads: CASSFGTSGYNEQFF. The DNA of the CDR3 is TGTGCCAGCAGCTTTGGGACTAGCGGCTACAATGAGCAGTTCTTC. This chain uses TRBV5-8 with TRBJ2-1; TRBD2 agrees at 11 bases. V was pared by 2 bases and J by 3 bases, with 1 base of the junction left unmatched. CDR1 is SGHTS, CDR2 YDEGEE, per germline. The CDR3 loop spans 15 amino acids.

This chain connects TRBV20-1 to TRBJ1-1, with D possibly matching TRBD1 (5 bases). Germline V lookup: CDR1 DFQATT, CDR2 SNEGSKA (reference sequence). V was cut by 6 bases and J by 1 base, with 9 bases left in between. The CDR3 is 12 amino acids. CDR3 sequence reads: CSARAANTEAFF. The CDR3 DNA is TGCAGTGCCAGGGCGGCGAACACTGAAGCTTTCTTT.

The gene calls are TRBV7-9 and TRBJ1-1, with 11 bases that match TRBD1. V was pared by 5 bases and J by 7 bases, with 24 bases of the junction left unmatched. The CDR3 is 20 residues long. The germline gives CDR1 SEHNR, CDR2 FQNEAQ (reference sequence). CDR3 sequence reads: CASSPGRRDRGLTGYLEAFF. The CDR3 DNA follows: TGTGCCAGCAGCCCCGGAAGACGGGACAGGGGGTTGACGGGTTACCTTGAAGCTTTCTTT.

A few counts support this clonotype. The CDR3 DNA sequence: TGTGCCAGCAGTACGACCTCCGGGACAGACTACGAGCAGTACTTC. This codes for CASSTTSGTDYEQYF. The rearrangement joins TRBV7-6 to TRBJ2-7, with 7 positions matching TRBD1. The CDR3 sequence is 15 residues long. The germline V gene encodes CDR1 SGHVS and CDR2 FNYEAQ. Losses at the gene ends were 6 bases for V and 3 bases for J; bases not matched to a gene: 11.

At least ten counts were recorded for this clonotype. J is TRBJ2-2 and V is TRBV12-3 or TRBV12-4, with 10 bases aligning to TRBD1. V lost 5 bases, J lost 4 bases, and 13 bases stayed unmatched. The length of the CDR3 is 18 residues. CDR3 residues: CASSATWGTGEFTGELFF. In DNA, the CDR3 is TGTGCCAGCAGTGCAACCTGGGGGACAGGGGAATTCACCGGGGAGCTGTTTTTT.

The chain is built from TRBV4-1 and TRBJ2-7; 7 bases fit TRBD2. CDR1 and CDR2 from the germline V gene are MGHRA and YSYEKL. This CDR3 is 17 amino acids long. V shed 0 bases and J 1 base; nucleotides not matched to a gene: 9. The CDR3 DNA reads as TGCGCCAGCAGCCAAGATCTCCCCGGGACTATATCCTACGAGCAGTACTTC. Its protein is CASSQDLPGTISYEQYF.

This clonotype was counted many times. DNA of the CDR3: TGTGCCAGCACCAAAGATCTAGCCAAAAACATTCAGTACTTC. Translated: CASTKDLAKNIQYF. The gene calls are TRBV28 and TRBJ2-4; D gene ambiguous. V lost 7 bases, J lost 0 bases, and 10 bases lay in between. Germline lookup yields CDR1 MDHEN and CDR2 SYDVKM. The CDR3 loop spans 14 amino acids.

This clonotype was counted at least ten times. The J gene is TRBJ2-2, the V gene TRBV5-1, with D unresolved. The CDR3 length is 15 residues. Germline V CDR1 and CDR2: SGHRS, YFSETQ. V lost 5 bases to trimming and J lost 0 bases, with 11 bases between them. Here the CDR3 reads CASRWSQSNTGELFF. CDR3 DNA sequence: TGCGCCAGCAGATGGAGTCAGTCGAACACCGGGGAGCTGTTTTTT.

This clonotype was counted ten times or more. The gene calls are TRBV4-2 and TRBJ1-3, with TRBD1 identical over 8 bases. The V and J ends lost 0 bases and 1 base, in that order; junction bases with no gene match: 8. Germline V gene sequence: CDR1 LGHNA, CDR2 YNFKEQ. The CDR3 totals 18 residues. CDR3 in amino acids: CASSQDTPRTGSGNTIYF. For the CDR3, the DNA is TGTGCCAGCAGCCAAGACACGCCCCGGACAGGGTCTGGAAACACCATATATTTT.

The sample holds a few counts of this clonotype. The rearrangement joins TRBV7-9 to TRBJ2-7; no clear D. The CDR3 runs to 14 residues. The V gene's germline CDR1 is SEHNR and CDR2 FQNEAQ (reference sequence). V lost 1 base to trimming and J lost 7 bases, with 14 bases between them. CDR3 protein: CASSLEGTEGEQYF. Written as DNA, the CDR3 is TGTGCCAGCAGCTTAGAAGGCACAGAAGGAGAGCAGTACTTC.

This clonotype turned up a few times. The chain links TRBV7-2 to TRBJ1-1; D gene ambiguous. The CDR3 has 15 residues. V lost 2 bases to trimming and J lost 11 bases, with 21 bases between them. Per germline, CDR1 SGHTA and CDR2 FQGNSA. CDR3 in amino acids: CASSLIPPPEDRAFF. DNA for the CDR3: TGTGCCAGCAGCTTAATCCCACCCCCAGAGGATCGGGCTTTCTTT. The variable domain in full, with the rest retrieved from reference TRBV7-2 and TRBJ1-1, is GAGVSQSPSNKVTEKGKDVELRCDPISGHTALYWYRQSLGQGLEFLIYFQGNSAPDKSGLPSDRFSAERTGGSVSTLTIQRTQQEDSAVYLCASSLIPPPEDRAFFGQGTRLTVV.

V gene TRBV20-1 combines with J gene TRBJ2-1, with 9 bases fitting TRBD2. Germline CDR1 and CDR2: DFQATT and SNEGSKA (reference sequence). V lost 3 bases, J lost 2 bases, and 2 bases stayed unmatched. CDR3 length: 14 amino acids. CDR3 nucleotide sequence: TGCAGTGCTAGCGGACTAGCGACCTACAATGAGCAGTTCTTC. Translated, it gives CSASGLATYNEQFF.

This chain joins TRBV4-1 and TRBJ1-2; 9 bases match TRBD1. CDR1 MGHRA and CDR2 YSYEKL come from the germline V gene. With 1 base clipped from V and 7 bases from J, the junction kept 4 bases outside the gene matches. CDR3 length: 14 amino acids. CDR3 coding DNA: TGCGCCAGCAGCCAAGGTTCGACAGGGGGTGGCTACACCTTC. Protein sequence: CASSQGSTGGGYTF.